This entry lists 24 T cell receptor beta chains sequenced from one sample in a study of blood T cell repertoires in COVID-19. Sequenced by immunoSEQ multiplex PCR; TCRdb stores in-frame clones only, minus some. Here the sample spans around 330,000 clones, 75% to 90% being singletons. The sequenced sample was PBMCs or T cells enriched from blood (not recorded which). The receptors were sampled from a woman in her forties who had recovered from COVID-19.

This clone was recorded only once. This chain uses TRBV3-1 (or the pseudogene TRBV3-2) with TRBJ1-2; tentatively, D is TRBD1 (5 bases). V was shortened by 0 bases and J by 8 bases, with 13 bases between the two germline ends. CDR3 length equals 14 residues. CDR1 is LGHDT, CDR2 YNNKEL, per germline (reference sequence). CDR3 DNA: TGTGCCAGCAGCCAAGATCTAGGGGTTGGCGGCTACACCTTC. Translation gives CASSQDLGVGGYTF.

CDR3 protein: CASSPRQGPSLYEQYF. CDR3 bases: TGTGCCAGTAGTCCCCGACAGGGTCCGAGCTTGTACGAGCAGTACTTC. V gene TRBV19 combines with J gene TRBJ2-7; 7 nucleotides align to TRBD1. The CDR3 has 16 amino acids. In germline, CDR1 is LNHDA, CDR2 SQIVND (reference sequence). With V trimmed by 5 bases and J by 4 bases, 14 bases remained unmatched.

In this sample, this clone turned up once. Written as DNA, the CDR3 is TGTGCCAGCAGTGAAGCAATGCCTAGCGGGGAAGAGACCCAGTACTTC. Translated: CASSEAMPSGEETQYF. The V gene is TRBV2, the J gene TRBJ2-5, with TRBD2 matching 9 bases. CDR1 is SNHLY, CDR2 FYNNEI, per germline. The CDR3 contains 16 residues. V shed 0 bases and J 3 bases; nucleotides not matched to a gene: 5.

V and J are TRBV27 and TRBJ1-1, with 10 bases identical to TRBD1. Germline lookup yields CDR1 MNHEY and CDR2 SMNVEV (reference sequence). Germline trimming cut 8 bases from V and 6 bases from J; bases unmatched to any gene: 6. The length of the CDR3 is 13 residues. CDR3 coding DNA: TGTGCCAGCGGTGACAGGGGGCGAGCTGAAGCTTTCTTT. It is translated as CASGDRGRAEAFF.

The J gene is TRBJ2-1, the V gene TRBV20-1; D call uncertain. The CDR3 contains 16 residues. CDR1 DFQATT and CDR2 SNEGSKA come from the germline V gene (reference sequence). Deletions cut 3 bases from V and 1 base from J, with 16 bases between. The CDR3 sequence: CSASSRVPESYNEQFF. The CDR3 nucleotides read TGCAGTGCTAGTAGCCGGGTTCCCGAATCCTACAATGAGCAGTTCTTC.

This rearrangement joins TRBV18 to TRBJ1-4; D gene unclear. This CDR3 region has 15 residues. CDR1 and CDR2 (germline): KGHSH, LQKENI. The V gene lost 3 bases and the J gene lost 8 bases, with 16 bases spanning the gap. CDR3 nucleotide sequence: TGTGCCAGCTCACCCACGTCGGTGATTGAAGAAAAACTGTTTTTT. Amino acid sequence: CASSPTSVIEEKLFF.

CDR3 protein: CASSRTGTKSSYNEQFF. The DNA of the CDR3 is TGTGCCAGCTCACGGACCGGGACAAAAAGCTCCTACAATGAGCAGTTCTTC. The chain is built from TRBV18 and TRBJ2-1, with D possibly being TRBD1 (6 bases). The germline V and J ends were trimmed by 4 bases and 0 bases, with 16 bases remaining between them. Germline CDR1 reads KGHSH; CDR2 reads LQKENI. This CDR3 region has 17 residues.

This clone was seen ten or more times. The rearrangement joins TRBV28 to TRBJ1-4; maybe TRBD1 (5 bases). Trimming cost V 5 bases and J 3 bases, with 13 bases left between them. The length of the CDR3 is 15 residues. The germline V gene encodes CDR1 MDHEN and CDR2 SYDVKM. CDR3 nucleotides: TGTGCCAGCAGTCCTGGGGGGGAAGCTAATGAAAAACTGTTTTTT. This codes for CASSPGGEANEKLFF.

This chain uses TRBV9 with TRBJ1-5, with D possibly being TRBD1 (5 bases). Trimming removed 0 bases at V and 7 bases at J, with 23 bases between. CDR1 SGDLS and CDR2 YYNGEE come from the germline V gene. There are 18 residues in the CDR3. CDR3 coding DNA: TGTGCCAGCAGCGTAGGTGGGCCGTGGGGCCGTCGTAACCAGCCCCAGCATTTT. Translated, it gives CASSVGGPWGRRNQPQHF.

The gene calls are TRBV28 and TRBJ1-5; the D is unclear. CDR3 length: 12 amino acids. Trimming removed 6 bases from V and 4 bases from J, with 7 bases in between. Germline-derived CDR1 and CDR2 are MDHEN and SYDVKM. CDR3 residues: CASRPLNQPQHF. The CDR3 coding sequence is TGTGCCAGCAGACCCCTAAATCAGCCCCAGCATTTT.

CDR3 DNA: TGTGCCAGCAGTTACGGGGACAGGGGGCCCTACGAGCAGTACTTC. It translates to CASSYGDRGPYEQYF. V is TRBV6-2 or TRBV6-3 and J is TRBJ2-7, with TRBD1 matching 12 bases. There are 15 residues in the CDR3. Losses at the gene ends were 2 bases for V and 2 bases for J; bases not matched to a gene: 1. From germline, CDR1 is MNHEY and CDR2 SVGEGT.

This rearrangement joins TRBV2 to TRBJ1-5; D gene uncertain. The CDR3 consists of 14 residues. Germline V gene lookup returns CDR1 SNHLY and CDR2 FYNNEI. Trimming removed 4 bases at V and 1 base at J, with 8 bases between. The CDR3 nucleotides are TGTGCCAGCAGTGCAGGATTGAGCAATCAGCCCCAGCATTTT. It yields the protein CASSAGLSNQPQHF.

This chain connects TRBV2 to TRBJ2-3; TRBD2 agrees at 9 bases. Germline trimming cut 4 bases from V and 5 bases from J; bases unmatched to any gene: 4. In germline, CDR1 is SNHLY, CDR2 FYNNEI. The CDR3 has 14 residues. CDR3 sequence reads: CASSGGGAGDTQYF. The CDR3 nucleotides are TGTGCCAGCAGTGGCGGGGGGGCAGGAGATACGCAGTATTTT.

This chain uses TRBV28 with TRBJ1-4; TRBD1 matches 8 bases. Germline CDR1 reads MDHEN; CDR2 reads SYDVKM. After removal of 4 bases from V and 7 bases from J, the junction contained 5 bases not matched to a gene. The CDR3 has 14 residues. Written as DNA, the CDR3 is TGTGCCAGCAGTTCGGGACAGGACTCTGAAAAACTGTTTTTT. It translates to CASSSGQDSEKLFF.

The gene calls are TRBV18 and TRBJ1-4; D ambiguous. This CDR3 region has 13 residues. CDR1 and CDR2 (germline): KGHSH, LQKENI. Deletions cut 6 bases from V and 4 bases from J, with 9 bases between. The CDR3 region is CASSGTLNEKLFF. The CDR3 region has the DNA TGTGCCAGCTCGGGCACCCTTAATGAAAAACTGTTTTTT.

Concerning this clone itself: The identical CDR3 is also encoded by other nucleotide sequences in the sample. The rearrangement uses TRBV27 and TRBJ1-4, with D tentatively TRBD1 (6 bases). Trimming left V 4 bases short and J 2 bases short, with 8 bases between. Germline V gene sequence: CDR1 MNHEY, CDR2 SMNVEV (reference sequence). The CDR3 contains 14 residues. CDR3 protein: CASSSGATNEKLFF. DNA of the CDR3: TGTGCCAGCAGTTCAGGGGCGACTAATGAAAAACTGTTTTTT.

This clone was observed a handful of times. DNA for the CDR3: TGTGCCACCAGCAGAGTAGCATATAGCAATCAGCCCCAGCATTTT. Its translation: CATSRVAYSNQPQHF. This chain connects TRBV15 to TRBJ1-5; D remains ambiguous. In germline, CDR1 is LNHNV, CDR2 YYDKDF (reference sequence). The length of the CDR3 is 15 residues. V lost 1 base and J 0 bases, leaving 7 bases between the germline ends.

The chain couples TRBV7-2 to TRBJ2-4; TRBD1 is a possible D gene (6 bases). CDR3 length: 14 residues. The germline V gene encodes CDR1 SGHTA and CDR2 FQGNSA. V was shortened by 1 base and J by 12 bases, with 16 bases between the two germline ends. The CDR3 nucleotides are TGTGCCAGCAGCTTAGATCCAGGGGCCGTCGATCAGTACTTC. As protein: CASSLDPGAVDQYF.

CDR3 in amino acids: CASSDFSGNTGELFF. The CDR3 nucleotides read TGTGCCAGCAGCGACTTTAGCGGCAACACCGGGGAGCTGTTTTTT. The chain joins TRBV3-1 (or the pseudogene TRBV3-2) to TRBJ2-2; maybe TRBD2 (6 bases). The CDR3 has 15 amino acids. Germline V lookup: CDR1 LGHDT, CDR2 YNNKEL (reference sequence). V was trimmed by 5 bases and J by 2 bases, leaving 12 bases between them.

The chain couples TRBV7-3 to TRBJ2-2; D possibly corresponds to TRBD2 (7 bases). CDR1 is SGHTA and CDR2 is FQGTGA in the germline V gene. Trimming stripped 3 bases from V and 7 bases from J, with 12 bases between. The CDR3 spans 14 residues. The chain's CDR3 is CASSFAGANGELFF. The CDR3 DNA is TGTGCCAGCAGCTTTGCGGGGGCGAACGGGGAGCTGTTTTTT.

The chain couples TRBV5-1 to TRBJ2-7, with D perhaps TRBD1 (6 bases). Trimming removed 3 bases from V and 3 bases from J, with 16 bases in between. CDR1 and CDR2 (germline): SGHRS, YFSETQ. CDR3 size: 15 residues. The CDR3 loop reads CASSSLAGADYEQYF. CDR3 DNA sequence: TGCGCCAGCAGCTCCCTGGCAGGGGCCGACTACGAGCAGTACTTC. Combining the CDR3 with reference TRBV5-1 and TRBJ2-7 gives the whole variable domain KAGVTQTPRYLIKTRGQQVTLSCSPISGHRSVSWYQQTPGQGLQFLFEYFSETQRNKGNFPGRFSGRQFSNSRSEMNVSTLELGDSALYLCASSSLAGADYEQYFGPGTRLTVT.

This chain connects TRBV9 to TRBJ1-2; D uncertain. Trimming pared 0 bases from V and 5 bases from J, leaving 14 bases between. The CDR3 length is 15 residues. Per the germline V gene, CDR1 is SGDLS and CDR2 is YYNGEE. CDR3 DNA sequence: TGTGCCAGCAGCGTAGGGGAGGCAATGGGGTATGGCTACACCTTC. It yields the protein CASSVGEAMGYGYTF.

This clone was seen only once. This sequence joins TRBV15 and TRBJ2-7, with 9 bases that match TRBD1. CDR1 is LNHNV, CDR2 YYDKDF, per germline (reference sequence). This CDR3 contains 16 residues. V lost 4 bases to trimming and J lost 2 bases; unmatched junction nucleotides: 9. CDR3 residues: CATSIGGQGLTYEQYF. The DNA of the CDR3 is TGTGCCACCAGCATCGGAGGACAGGGGCTAACCTACGAGCAGTACTTC.

V gene TRBV6-4 combines with J gene TRBJ2-1; the D is unclear. CDR3 length equals 15 residues. The V gene lost 3 bases and the J gene lost 0 bases, with 9 bases spanning the gap. Germline CDR1 and CDR2: MRHNA and SNTAGT. This chain's CDR3 is CASSDRLSSYNEQFF. CDR3 coding DNA: TGTGCCAGCAGTGATCGACTGAGCTCCTACAATGAGCAGTTCTTC.